The 26 T cell receptor beta chains listed next were all sequenced from one sample in a study of patients and donors after allogeneic stem cell transplantation. Via MiXCR, TCRdb re-called the RT-PCR reads, giving one row per CDR3 protein. The repertoire holds about 960,000 distinct CDR3 sequences, with over 15% as singletons. Sample: blood, either unsorted or a sorted T cell fraction (not recorded which). These TCRs come from a human donor who was either an allogeneic HSCT recipient or a stem cell or donor lymphocyte infusion donor (not recorded which). It is not recorded whose cells these are; they may come from a transplant donor.

The chain has TRBV21-1 and TRBJ1-4. TRBV21-1 is tagged as a pseudogene. CDR3 size: 13 residues. The DNA for the CDR3 is TGTGCCAGGACGGGACTTCTTAATGAAAAACTGTTTTTT. Translated, it gives CARTGLLNEKLFF.

The chain joins TRBV19 to TRBJ1-1, with a possible D match to TRBD1 (5 bases). The germline CDR1 and CDR2 sequences are LNHDA and SQIVND (reference sequence). Trimming removed 6 bases from V and 1 base from J, with 12 bases in between. The CDR3 is made up of 14 amino acids. CDR3 in amino acids: CASSAGAQNTEAFF. In DNA, the CDR3 is TGTGCCAGTAGCGCCGGGGCACAGAACACTGAAGCTTTCTTT.

Details on this clonotype: This likely comes from a read error, as the CDR3 has no conserved phenylalanine or tryptophan at its end. The chain combines TRBV12-3 or TRBV12-4 with TRBJ1-2, with 7 bases that match TRBD1. With 5 bases clipped from V and 0 bases from J, the junction kept 3 bases outside the gene matches. CDR3 size: 14 residues. CDR3 sequence (DNA): TGTGCCAGCAGTCGGGACAGAGCTAACTATGGCTACACCTCC. This codes for CASSRDRANYGYTS.

CDR3 sequence reads: CASSISAPQGGELFF. CDR3 coding DNA: TGTGCCAGCAGCATTAGCGCTCCACAGGGCGGGGAGCTGTTTTTT. J is TRBJ2-2 and V is TRBV21-1; the table calls TRBD1, which could not be checked here. TRBV21-1 is flagged as a pseudogene. This CDR3 spans 15 amino acids.

This clonotype was seen more than once but under ten times. V usage is TRBV29-1 and J usage is TRBJ2-3; a weak D match, TRBD2 (6 bases). Deletions cut 4 bases from V and 2 bases from J, with 25 bases between. The CDR3 length is 18 residues. Germline V gene data show CDR1 as SQVTM and CDR2 as ANQGSEA. The CDR3 DNA reads as TGCAGCGTTGGGGACCTAGCGACCCGGCCAGAGTTCACAGATACGCAGTATTTT. The encoded protein is CSVGDLATRPEFTDTQYF.

The chain joins TRBV10-3 to TRBJ2-6; TRBD2 matches at 11 bases. Trimming at V came to 6 bases and at J to 3 bases, leaving 7 bases not matched to a gene. The CDR3 runs 17 residues. Germline V gives CDR1 ENHRY, CDR2 SYGVKD. The CDR3 DNA follows: TGTGCCATCAGCGTTACTAGCGGGAGTAGTGGGGCCAACGTCCTGACTTTC. Protein product: CAISVTSGSSGANVLTF.

The rearrangement joins TRBV2 to TRBJ2-5, with D perhaps being TRBD1 or TRBD2 (5 bases each). Germline CDR1 SNHLY, CDR2 FYNNEI. Between the trimmed V and J ends, which lost 7 bases and 5 bases, there was a span of 20 bases. The CDR3 spans 15 residues. The CDR3 sequence is CASTEEGTLGETQYF. CDR3 coding DNA: TGTGCCAGCACCGAAGAAGGGACCCTGGGTGAGACCCAGTACTTC.

This clonotype occurred many times. The chain is built from TRBV5-1 and TRBJ2-1; D is unresolved. Germline V gene lookup returns CDR1 SGHRS and CDR2 YFSETQ. V shed 0 bases and J shed 6 bases, with 7 bases lying between them. This CDR3 has 13 amino acids. The CDR3 DNA is TGCGCCAGCAGCTTGGGGGCTGGCAATGAGCAGTTCTTC. This codes for CASSLGAGNEQFF.

The V and J genes are TRBV25-1 and TRBJ2-3, with D tentatively TRBD2 (7 bases). Germline V gene sequence: CDR1 MGHDK, CDR2 SYGVNS. Trimming took 2 bases from V and 3 from J, leaving 18 bases between them. The CDR3 runs to 17 residues. The CDR3 DNA reads as TGTGCCAGCAGTGAAAGGGGAGGGGGGTTTCGGACAGATACGCAGTATTTT. Amino acids: CASSERGGGFRTDTQYF.

This clonotype was recorded at least ten times. The J gene is TRBJ2-7, the V gene TRBV29-1, with 9 bases lining up with TRBD2. The germline V gene has CDR1 SQVTM and CDR2 ANQGSEA. The CDR3 covers 15 residues. V lost 0 bases and J lost 3; bases outside the gene matches: 6. The CDR3 loop reads CSVEDGLAGFYEQYF. The CDR3 region has the DNA TGCAGCGTTGAAGATGGCCTAGCGGGGTTCTACGAGCAGTACTTC.

The J gene is TRBJ1-1, the V gene TRBV20-1; 7 bases match TRBD1. Unmatched junction bases numbered 11, after V lost 5 bases and J lost 11 bases. The CDR3 covers 12 residues. Germline lookup yields CDR1 DFQATT and CDR2 SNEGSKA (reference sequence). The CDR3 spells CSASSDGTVAFF. CDR3 nucleotide sequence: TGCAGTGCTTCTTCCGACGGGACAGTCGCTTTCTTT.

This chain uses TRBV27 with TRBJ2-5, with D tentatively TRBD1 (6 bases). Germline V gene sequence: CDR1 MNHEY, CDR2 SMNVEV (reference sequence). This CDR3 has 15 residues. V dropped 5 bases and J dropped 1 base, with 14 bases sitting between them. Here the CDR3 DNA reads TGTGCCAGCAGTCCCCAAACAGGGATCCAAGAGACCCAGTACTTC. It specifies CASSPQTGIQETQYF.

The CDR3 DNA sequence: TGTGCCAGCAGGCCCGCGAGGGGGCTCCAATTCTACGAGCAGTACTTC. Translation gives CASRPARGLQFYEQYF. This chain uses TRBV27 with TRBJ2-7; 7 nucleotides align to TRBD1. J was trimmed by 3 bases and V by 6 bases; bases with no gene match: 14. CDR1 is MNHEY, CDR2 SMNVEV, per germline (reference sequence). The CDR3 contains 16 residues.

The chain employs TRBV25-1 and TRBJ2-5; a weak D match, TRBD2 (6 bases). V was clipped by 3 bases and J by 5 bases, with 19 bases between them. The CDR3 runs to 16 residues. Germline V gene data show CDR1 as MGHDK and CDR2 as SYGVNS. Here the CDR3 reads CASSDLLLIGGETQYF. CDR3 sequence (DNA): TGTGCCAGCAGTGACTTACTTCTGATTGGGGGGGAGACCCAGTACTTC.

The J gene is TRBJ2-2, the V gene TRBV7-9; no clear D. This CDR3 is 10 amino acids long. V was cut by 9 bases and J by 9 bases, with 8 bases left in between. Germline V CDR1 and CDR2: SEHNR, FQNEAQ (reference sequence). This CDR3 is CASRVRELFF. In DNA form, the CDR3 reads TGTGCCAGTAGAGTCCGGGAGCTGTTTTTT.

This clonotype showed up just a few times. The chain is built from TRBV12-3 or TRBV12-4 and TRBJ2-7; D unresolved. V shed 3 bases and J shed 3 bases, with 12 bases lying between them. The CDR3 sequence is 14 residues long. The CDR3 DNA reads TGTGCCAGCAGTTTTCGTGGGTTTATCTACGAGCAGTACTTC. Its protein is CASSFRGFIYEQYF.

This clonotype has at least ten counts. The chain employs TRBV5-1 and TRBJ2-7; no reliable D call. The CDR3 covers 13 residues. Per germline, CDR1 SGHRS and CDR2 YFSETQ. V lost 2 bases to trimming and J lost 0 bases, with 6 bases between them. CDR3 sequence (DNA): TGCGCCAGCAGCTTCAGGAACTCCTACGAGCAGTACTTC. Translated: CASSFRNSYEQYF.

V gene TRBV6-1 combines with J gene TRBJ2-3; 8 bases map to TRBD2. V lost 8 bases to trimming and J lost 0 bases; unmatched junction nucleotides: 4. The germline gives CDR1 MNHNS, CDR2 SASEGT. The CDR3 runs 14 residues. CDR3 nucleotides: TGTGCCAGCCGGGCTAGCGGGAGCACAGATACGCAGTATTTT. Translation: CASRASGSTDTQYF.

This chain connects TRBV29-1 to TRBJ2-7; the D call may be TRBD1 or TRBD2 (5 bases each). Germline CDR1 SQVTM, CDR2 ANQGSEA. The CDR3 contains 15 residues. Trimming cost V 3 bases and J 0 bases, with 15 bases left between them. CDR3 residues: CSVEVGTPSSYEQYF. CDR3 nucleotide sequence: TGCAGCGTTGAGGTCGGGACCCCTAGCTCCTACGAGCAGTACTTC.

V usage is TRBV20-1 and J usage is TRBJ1-5; D is uncertain. The germline gives CDR1 DFQATT, CDR2 SNEGSKA (reference sequence). Trimming took 6 bases from V and 6 from J, leaving 15 bases between them. The length of the CDR3 is 13 residues. This CDR3 reads CSASIGGVQPQHF. DNA for the CDR3: TGCAGTGCCTCTATAGGAGGAGTTCAGCCCCAGCATTTT.

The V gene is TRBV5-1, the J gene TRBJ2-1; 7 bases line up with TRBD2. This CDR3 is built from 13 residues. Germline trimming cut 6 bases from V and 9 bases from J; bases unmatched to any gene: 9. Germline V gene lookup returns CDR1 SGHRS and CDR2 YFSETQ. The CDR3 region is CASIGTGGAEQFF. DNA of the CDR3: TGCGCCAGCATCGGGACGGGGGGTGCTGAGCAGTTCTTC.

The sample holds many counts of this clonotype. The genes are TRBV12-3 or TRBV12-4 and TRBJ1-1; TRBD1 agrees at 9 bases. Trimming at V came to 3 bases and at J to 11 bases, leaving 7 bases not matched to a gene. The CDR3 spans 13 residues. The CDR3 DNA reads as TGTGCCAGCAGTTTTAGGGGGACAGGGACGGCTTTCTTT. Its translation: CASSFRGTGTAFF.

The table lists this clonotype with a few counts. J is TRBJ1-2 and V is TRBV7-9; the match to TRBD1 covers 8 bases. Germline V gene sequence: CDR1 SEHNR, CDR2 FQNEAQ (reference sequence). V was clipped by 1 base and J by 5 bases; unmatched bases: 6. The CDR3 runs 15 residues. The CDR3 DNA follows: TGTGCCAGCAGCTTAGGGGGACAGGCTTTTTATGGCTACACCTTC. Its translation is CASSLGGQAFYGYTF.

The V call is TRBV9, the J call TRBJ2-5, with D possibly matching TRBD2 (6 bases). The CDR3 contains 17 residues. The V end lost 3 bases, the J end lost 4 bases, and 22 bases lay between the germline ends. Germline V gene data show CDR1 as SGDLS and CDR2 as YYNGEE. CDR3 DNA: TGTGCCAGCAGCGCGGGACCCGGACCCCCGGAGGGAGAGACCCAGTACTTC. It is translated as CASSAGPGPPEGETQYF. Together with reference TRBV9 and TRBJ2-5, the CDR3 gives the full variable domain: DSGVTQTPKHLITATGQRVTLRCSPRSGDLSVYWYQQSLDQGLQFLIQYYNGEERAKGNILERFSAQQFPDLHSELNLSSLELGDSALYFCASSAGPGPPEGETQYFGPGTRLLVL.

This clonotype was counted a few times. The chain has TRBV30 and TRBJ1-1; no definite D call. V gave up 6 bases and J gave up 8 bases, with 13 bases separating them. From germline, CDR1 is GTSNPN and CDR2 SVGIG (reference sequence). This CDR3 spans 11 amino acids. CDR3 DNA sequence: TGTGCCTGCGACGAAGGGTCGGAAGCTTTCTTT. It specifies CACDEGSEAFF. Full variable domain (rest looked up from reference TRBV30 and TRBJ1-1): SQTIHQWPATLVQPVGSPLSLECTVEGTSNPNLYWYRQAAGRGLQLLFYSVGIGQISSEVPQNLSASRPQDRQFILSSKKLLLSDSGFYLCACDEGSEAFFGQGTRLTVV.

Many counts were recorded for this clonotype. The chain carries TRBV7-2 and TRBJ2-1; the D is unclear. V was shortened by 6 bases and J by 2 bases, with 5 bases between the two germline ends. Per germline, CDR1 SGHTA and CDR2 FQGNSA. The CDR3 covers 12 residues. CDR3 amino acids: CASSSPYNEQFF. The CDR3 nucleotides read TGTGCCAGCAGTTCCCCCTACAATGAGCAGTTCTTC. Full variable domain (missing parts from reference TRBV7-2 and TRBJ2-1): GAGVSQSPSNKVTEKGKDVELRCDPISGHTALYWYRQSLGQGLEFLIYFQGNSAPDKSGLPSDRFSAERTGGSVSTLTIQRTQQEDSAVYLCASSSPYNEQFFGPGTRLTVL.